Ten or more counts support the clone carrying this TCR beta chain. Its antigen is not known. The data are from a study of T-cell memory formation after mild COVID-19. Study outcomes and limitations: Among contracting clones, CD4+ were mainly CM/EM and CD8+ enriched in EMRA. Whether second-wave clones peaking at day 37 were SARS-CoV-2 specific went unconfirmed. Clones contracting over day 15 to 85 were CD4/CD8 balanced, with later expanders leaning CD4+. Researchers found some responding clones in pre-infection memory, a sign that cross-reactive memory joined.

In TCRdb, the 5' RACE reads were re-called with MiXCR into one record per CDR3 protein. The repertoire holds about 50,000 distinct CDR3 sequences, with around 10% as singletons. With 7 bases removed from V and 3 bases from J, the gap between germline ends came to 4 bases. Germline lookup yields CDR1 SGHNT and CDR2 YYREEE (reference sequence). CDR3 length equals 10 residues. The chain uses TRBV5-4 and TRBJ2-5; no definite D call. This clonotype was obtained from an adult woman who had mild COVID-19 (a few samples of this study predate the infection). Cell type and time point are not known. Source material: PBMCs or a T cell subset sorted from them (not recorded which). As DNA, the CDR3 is TGTGCCAGCGGTGAAGAGACCCAGTACTTC. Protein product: CASGEETQYF.